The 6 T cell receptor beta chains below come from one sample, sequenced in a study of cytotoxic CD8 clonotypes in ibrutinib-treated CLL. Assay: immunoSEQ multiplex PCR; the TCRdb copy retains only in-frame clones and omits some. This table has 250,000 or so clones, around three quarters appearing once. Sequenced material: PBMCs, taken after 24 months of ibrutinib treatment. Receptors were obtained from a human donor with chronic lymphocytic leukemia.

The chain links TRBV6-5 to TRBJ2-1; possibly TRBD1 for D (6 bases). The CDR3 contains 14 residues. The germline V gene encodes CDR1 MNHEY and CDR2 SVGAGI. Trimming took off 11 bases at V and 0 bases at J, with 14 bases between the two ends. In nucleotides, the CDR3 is TGTGCCTCGAAGGGGGACCCCTCCTACAATGAGCAGTTCTTC. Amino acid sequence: CASKGDPSYNEQFF.

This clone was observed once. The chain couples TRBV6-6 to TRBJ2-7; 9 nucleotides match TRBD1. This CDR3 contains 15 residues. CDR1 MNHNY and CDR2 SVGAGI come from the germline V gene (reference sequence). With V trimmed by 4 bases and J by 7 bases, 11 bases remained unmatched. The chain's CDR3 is CASSWPGQGMGEQYF. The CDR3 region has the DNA TGTGCCAGCAGTTGGCCGGGACAGGGAATGGGGGAGCAGTACTTC.

In DNA, the CDR3 is TGTGCCAGCAGCGTAACGGGAGTCACAGATACGCAGTATTTT. It specifies CASSVTGVTDTQYF. The V and J genes are TRBV9 and TRBJ2-3; D is perhaps TRBD2 (6 bases). CDR3 length equals 14 residues. V was cut by 1 base and J by 2 bases, with 8 bases left in between. Germline CDR1 reads SGDLS; CDR2 reads YYNGEE.

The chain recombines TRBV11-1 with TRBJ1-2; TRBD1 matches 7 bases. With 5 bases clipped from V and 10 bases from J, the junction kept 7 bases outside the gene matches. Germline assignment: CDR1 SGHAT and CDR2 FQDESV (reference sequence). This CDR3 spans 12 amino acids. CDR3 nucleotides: TGTGCCAGCAGCCCCGGGACAGACCACTACACCTTC. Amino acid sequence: CASSPGTDHYTF.

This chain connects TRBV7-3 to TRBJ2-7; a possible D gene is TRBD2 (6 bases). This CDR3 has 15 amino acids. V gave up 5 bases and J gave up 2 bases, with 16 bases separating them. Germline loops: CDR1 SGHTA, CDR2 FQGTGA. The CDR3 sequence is CASSPAGGETYEQYF. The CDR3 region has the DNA TGTGCCAGCAGCCCAGCGGGCGGGGAGACCTACGAGCAGTACTTC. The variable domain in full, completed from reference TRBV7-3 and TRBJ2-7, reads GAGVSQTPSNKVTEKGKYVELRCDPISGHTALYWYRQSLGQGPEFLIYFQGTGAADDSGLPNDRFFAVRPEGSVSTLKIQRTERGDSAVYLCASSPAGGETYEQYFGPGTRLTVT.

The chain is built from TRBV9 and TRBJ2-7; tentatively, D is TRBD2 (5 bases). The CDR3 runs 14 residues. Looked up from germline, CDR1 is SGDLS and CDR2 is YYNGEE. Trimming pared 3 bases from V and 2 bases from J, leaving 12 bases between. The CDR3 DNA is TGTGCCAGCAGCGCGAGCGGAACCCCCTACGAGCAGTACTTC. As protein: CASSASGTPYEQYF.